One and the same sample provided the 7 T cell receptor beta chains below, sequenced in a study of Graves' ophthalmopathy and Graves' hyperthyroidism. RNA served as the template for amplifying TCR beta CDR3 regions. HTBI-primed RT-PCR formed the first round, and a multiplex PCR formed the second. One entry per CDR3 protein, called by TCRdb with MiXCR from the multiplex PCR reads. The sample shows approximately 700,000 distinct CDR3 sequences, 40% of them seen only once. Sequencing was carried out using peripheral blood. Receptor source: an adult man with Graves' ophthalmopathy.

This chain uses TRBV2 with TRBJ2-2, with 9 bases fitting TRBD1. V lost 6 bases and J lost 3; bases outside the gene matches: 2. Germline lookup yields CDR1 SNHLY and CDR2 FYNNEI. CDR3 length equals 14 residues. This CDR3 is CASRGQGHTGELFF. The CDR3 DNA reads TGTGCCAGCAGGGGACAGGGACACACCGGGGAGCTGTTTTTT. The whole variable domain, filled in from reference TRBV2 and TRBJ2-2, reads EPEVTQTPSHQVTQMGQEVILRCVPISNHLYFYWYRQILGQKVEFLVSFYNNEISEKSEIFDDQFSVERPDGSNFTLKIRSTKLEDSAMYFCASRGQGHTGELFFGEGSRLTVL.

This chain joins TRBV29-1 and TRBJ1-1; D unresolved. The CDR3 spans 12 residues. CDR1 is SQVTM, CDR2 ANQGSEA, per germline. Trimming pared 8 bases from V and 1 base from J, leaving 11 bases between. This CDR3 reads CSRVGPNTEAFF. Here the CDR3 DNA reads TGCAGCCGGGTGGGTCCGAACACTGAAGCTTTCTTT. The full variable domain, completed using reference TRBV29-1 and TRBJ1-1, is SAVISQKPSRDICQRGTSLTIQCQVDSQVTMMFWYRQQPGQSLTLIATANQGSEATYESGFVIDKFPISRPNLTFSTLTVSNMSPEDSSIYLCSRVGPNTEAFFGQGTRLTVV.

This clonotype was counted between two and nine times. The J gene is TRBJ2-7, the V gene TRBV6-6, with a tentative D call TRBD2 (6 bases). Germline V gene sequence: CDR1 MNHNY, CDR2 SVGAGI (reference sequence). The CDR3 is 15 residues long. Trimming left V 5 bases short and J 1 base short, with 15 bases between. The CDR3 sequence: CASSTHSGESYEQYF. The CDR3 coding sequence is TGTGCCAGCAGTACCCATAGCGGAGAATCCTACGAGCAGTACTTC.

This clonotype is a singleton in its sample. This sequence joins TRBV2 and TRBJ2-5, with 15 bases lining up with TRBD2. The CDR3 runs 16 residues. J lost 2 bases, V lost 7 bases, and 5 bases had no gene match. Per the germline V gene, CDR1 is SNHLY and CDR2 is FYNNEI. CDR3 nucleotides: TGTGCCAGCACGGGGACTAGCGGGGGGACTCAAGAGACCCAGTACTTC. Translating gives CASTGTSGGTQETQYF.

The V gene is TRBV29-1, the J gene TRBJ1-1; 7 nucleotides match TRBD1. Germline CDR1 and CDR2: SQVTM and ANQGSEA. V was pared by 6 bases and J by 5 bases, with 6 bases of the junction left unmatched. The CDR3 extends over 12 amino acids. CDR3 nucleotide sequence: TGCAGCGTCAACAGGGGAGGGACTGAAGCTTTCTTT. Its protein product is CSVNRGGTEAFF.

This clonotype was recorded at least ten times. The chain uses TRBV20-1 and TRBJ2-7; 7 nucleotides line up with TRBD1. The CDR3 runs 12 residues. J lost 6 bases, V lost 3 bases, and 5 bases had no gene match. Germline V gene lookup returns CDR1 DFQATT and CDR2 SNEGSKA (reference sequence). CDR3 sequence reads: CSASSRGSEQYF. Written as DNA, the CDR3 is TGCAGTGCTAGTAGCAGGGGGAGCGAGCAGTACTTC.

V usage is TRBV2 and J usage is TRBJ1-3; D remains unclear. Looked up from germline, CDR1 is SNHLY and CDR2 is FYNNEI. V dropped 7 bases and J dropped 9 bases, with 13 bases sitting between them. This CDR3 contains 12 residues. The CDR3 protein is CASINRQGTIYF. The CDR3 nucleotides are TGTGCCAGCATTAACCGACAAGGCACCATATATTTT.